The rows below give T cell receptor beta chains drawn from one sample of a study of monozygotic twins with inflammatory bowel disease. TCRdb re-called the 5' RACE reads; one entry per CDR3 protein, DNA not given. In total, the table holds about 380,000 distinct CDR3 sequences. Sequenced input: blood. The receptors here all came from a human donor with ulcerative colitis or Crohn's disease, or a healthy co-twin of an affected twin (not recorded which). CDR3s include the opening cysteine and the closing phenylalanine or tryptophan.

CDR3: CATSPTGRSDTQYF
J: TRBJ2-3
V: TRBV24-1

CDR3: CASRPGRQETQYF
J: TRBJ2-5
V: TRBV7-9

CDR3: CASSSDSEPGANVLTF
J: TRBJ2-6
V: TRBV28

CDR3: CASSQQGVGSPLHF
J: TRBJ1-6
V: TRBV7-9

CDR3: CTTGAFTRDTEAFF
J: TRBJ1-1
V: TRBV20-1

CDR3: CASSLEPSQPQHF
J: TRBJ1-5
V: TRBV5-5

CDR3: CSAKRAGANTGELFF
J: TRBJ2-2
V: TRBV20-1

CDR3: CASGRQGWETQYF
J: TRBJ2-5
V: TRBV12-3/TRBV12-4

CDR3: CASSIGTSPLHF
J: TRBJ1-6
V: TRBV19

CDR3: CASSLEGLSGPSYEQYF
J: TRBJ2-7
V: TRBV7-2

CDR3: CASSFQGYETQYF
J: TRBJ2-5
V: TRBV7-7

CDR3: CASSLVQGAYNEQFF
J: TRBJ2-1
V: TRBV5-1

CDR3: CASTPTGPTELAKNIQYF
J: TRBJ2-4
V: TRBV18

CDR3: CASSYSRRGGAAGNTIYF
J: TRBJ1-3
V: TRBV6-5

CDR3: CASSFLPKYNEQFF
J: TRBJ2-1
V: TRBV5-1

CDR3: CSAETHNPYEQYF
J: TRBJ2-7
V: TRBV20-1

CDR3: CASSELASYEQYF
J: TRBJ2-7
V: TRBV7-8

CDR3: CASSQDLGLAGETQYF
J: TRBJ2-5
V: TRBV4-3

CDR3: CSATMGDGTDDNEQFF
J: TRBJ2-1
V: TRBV20-1

CDR3: CASSRNAGVRYEQYF
J: TRBJ2-7
V: TRBV6-2/TRBV6-3

CDR3: CASSPSGPSTDTQYF
J: TRBJ2-3
V: TRBV5-1

CDR3: CSARDPSWTGELFF
J: TRBJ2-2
V: TRBV20-1

CDR3: CASSYSSGQVDYEQYF
J: TRBJ2-7
V: TRBV6-5

CDR3: CASSRPTGWNNSPLHF
J: TRBJ1-6
V: TRBV6-1

CDR3: CASSEVATQGGIQETQYF
J: TRBJ2-5
V: TRBV25-1

CDR3: CASTTSDGNSPLHF
J: TRBJ1-6
V: TRBV7-9

CDR3: CASRIAGDGDTQYF
J: TRBJ2-3
V: TRBV7-8

CDR3: CASTPGGRHTGELFF
J: TRBJ2-2
V: TRBV7-3